Listed below are T cell receptor beta chains from one sample, sequenced in a study of neurological immune-mediated disorders. TCRdb itself ran the 5' RACE reads through MiXCR, one entry per CDR3 protein. The sample holds under 35,000 distinct CDR3 sequences, under 30% seen once. Specimen: CD4+ T cells from blood. All receptors derive from a man between 45 and 60 years old with HTLV-1-associated myelopathy (HAM/TSP). CDR3s include the opening cysteine and the closing phenylalanine or tryptophan. The D gene is left open where the match is weak. Expanded clones get a size class; other rows say once, few or many, or leave the size out.

cdr3_length j_call v_call clone_size d_call cdr3_aa cdr3_nt
13 TRBJ1-1 TRBV7-6 NA NA CASSIQDYSEAFF TGTGCCAGCAGCATACAGGACTACAGTGAAGCTTTCTTT
17 TRBJ1-3 TRBV5-1 many TRBD1 CASSLATGTGPGNTIYF TGCGCCAGCAGCTTGGCCACCGGGACAGGCCCCGGAAACACCATATATTTT
17 TRBJ2-3 TRBV6-8 many TRBD2 CASNQFGSGILTDTQYF TGTGCCAGCAACCAGTTCGGCAGCGGGATCTTGACAGATACGCAGTATTTT
14 TRBJ2-1 TRBV12-3/TRBV12-4 many NA CASRLGGSYNEQFF TGTGCCAGCAGGTTGGGGGGTTCCTACAATGAGCAGTTCTTC
15 TRBJ2-7 TRBV5-1 few TRBD2 CASSWQLAGGYEQYF TGCGCCAGCAGCTGGCAACTAGCGGGAGGGTACGAGCAGTACTTC
17 TRBJ2-2 TRBV6-5 many NA CASSYSIVPDIHGELFF TGTGCCAGCAGTTACTCGATAGTACCGGATATTCACGGGGAGCTGTTTTTT
13 TRBJ2-5 TRBV6-6 once NA CATNGGVEETQYF TGTGCCACCAATGGAGGGGTTGAGGAGACCCAGTACTTC
16 TRBJ2-2 TRBV5-1 many NA CASSLAPIEGTGELFF TGCGCCAGCAGCCTGGCCCCTATTGAAGGCACCGGGGAGCTGTTTTTT
16 TRBJ2-5 TRBV9 NA NA CASSAVGSIGSDTQYF TGTGCCAGCAGCGCGGTGGGGTCTATCGGGAGCGACACCCAGTACTTC
15 TRBJ1-5 TRBV5-1 many NA CASSPGPGSNQPQHF TGCGCCAGCAGCCCCGGACCGGGAAGCAATCAGCCCCAGCATTTT
14 TRBJ2-7 TRBV10-3 NA NA CAISESAEPYEQYF TGTGCCATCAGTGAGTCGGCCGAACCCTACGAGCAGTACTTC
14 TRBJ2-5 TRBV10-3 many TRBD1 CAISYGTVQETQYF TGTGCCATCAGTTATGGGACAGTCCAAGAGACCCAGTACTTC
13 TRBJ1-1 TRBV9 few NA CASSESRRGEAFF TGTGCCAGCAGCGAGAGCCGGCGTGGAGAAGCTTTCTTT
12 TRBJ2-7 TRBV20-1 NA TRBD2 CSASGLAGEQYF TGCAGTGCTTCGGGACTAGCCGGCGAGCAGTACTTC
14 TRBJ1-1 TRBV5-6 many TRBD1 CASSFYAAGGETFF TGTGCCAGCAGCTTTTATGCGGCAGGGGGGGAGACTTTCTTT
14 TRBJ2-5 TRBV19 many TRBD2 CASSSGGASETQYF TGTGCCAGTAGTAGCGGGGGGGCCTCAGAGACCCAGTACTTC
15 TRBJ2-5 TRBV6-6 many TRBD1 CASRAGQGSAETQYF TGTGCCAGCAGGGCGGGACAGGGTAGCGCGGAGACCCAGTACTTC
13 TRBJ2-2 TRBV11-3 NA NA CASSLDRGGELFF TGTGCCAGCAGCTTAGATCGCGGCGGGGAGCTGTTTTTT
12 TRBJ1-1 TRBV5-1 many NA CASSLKGQFAFF TGCGCCAGCAGCTTGAAGGGGCAGTTTGCTTTCTTT
14 TRBJ2-3 TRBV7-2 NA NA CASSLVVATDTQYF TGTGCCAGCAGCTTAGTTGTCGCTACAGATACGCAGTATTTT
16 TRBJ1-3 TRBV11-3 NA NA CASSLAAGRTGNTIYF TGTGCCAGCAGCTTAGCGGCTGGGCGCACTGGAAACACCATATATTTT
14 TRBJ1-2 TRBV6-5 medium-sized NA CASTLGGIRDGYTF TGTGCCAGCACCCTCGGGGGGATCCGCGATGGCTACACCTTC
15 TRBJ1-2 TRBV20-1 once NA CSASLQGRLNYGYTF TGCAGTGCTTCGTTACAGGGCCGGTTGAACTATGGCTACACCTTC
16 TRBJ2-5 TRBV5-1 many TRBD2 CASSLTLAGGRETQYF TGCGCCAGCAGCCTTACTCTAGCGGGAGGCCGGGAGACCCAGTACTTC
15 TRBJ1-5 TRBV5-6 many NA CASSFTGGSNQPQHF TGTGCCAGCAGCTTCACCGGAGGAAGCAATCAGCCCCAGCATTTT
14 TRBJ1-5 TRBV27 NA NA CASSFVQGDQPQHF TGTGCCAGCAGTTTCGTGCAGGGTGACCAGCCCCAGCATTTT
14 TRBJ1-4 TRBV5-1 many NA CASSLQGNGEKLFF TGCGCCAGCAGCCTACAGGGAAACGGAGAAAAACTGTTTTTT
12 TRBJ1-2 TRBV9 many NA CASSVGGSGYTF TGTGCCAGCAGCGTAGGAGGATCTGGCTACACCTTC
14 TRBJ1-2 TRBV7-2 many TRBD1 CASSLDRQGFGYTF TGTGCCAGCAGCTTAGACCGACAGGGCTTTGGCTACACCTTC
15 TRBJ2-1 TRBV5-1 NA NA CASSLRGPGGNEQFF TGCGCCAGCAGCCTCAGGGGACCTGGCGGGAATGAGCAGTTCTTC
12 TRBJ2-2 TRBV10-3 NA NA CAISRGAGELFF TGTGCCATCAGCAGGGGGGCCGGGGAGCTGTTTTTT
15 TRBJ1-1 TRBV5-1 many TRBD1 CASSLVLTGGGEAFF TGCGCCAGCAGCTTGGTACTTACAGGGGGCGGTGAAGCTTTCTTT
14 TRBJ2-3 TRBV18 few NA CASSPGQRADTQYF TGTGCCAGCTCACCTGGCCAACGGGCGGATACGCAGTATTTT
15 TRBJ1-3 TRBV20-1 many NA CSASRGGAFGNTIYF TGCAGTGCCTCGAGGGGGGGGGCTTTTGGAAACACCATATATTTT
13 TRBJ2-7 TRBV5-1 many NA CASSSDVGSEQYF TGCGCCAGCAGCTCGGACGTCGGGAGCGAGCAGTACTTC
16 TRBJ1-1 TRBV18 many NA CASSPPLTGVNTEAFF TGTGCCAGCTCACCACCGCTAACCGGGGTGAACACTGAAGCTTTCTTT
17 TRBJ2-3 TRBV20-1 many NA CSARAPLAGPHTDTQYF TGCAGTGCTAGGGCCCCACTCGCGGGACCGCACACAGATACGCAGTATTTT
15 TRBJ1-1 TRBV7-6 many NA CASSLDAPRSTEAFF TGTGCCAGCAGCTTAGACGCCCCCAGGAGCACTGAAGCTTTCTTT
14 TRBJ2-1 TRBV28 many NA CASSHPSSGNEQFF TGTGCCAGCAGCCACCCGTCCTCCGGCAATGAGCAGTTCTTC
17 TRBJ2-1 TRBV3-1 NA NA CASSSVQGTGRMDEQFF TGTGCCAGCAGCAGTGTCCAAGGTACAGGGAGGATGGATGAGCAGTTCTTC
14 TRBJ2-1 TRBV7-2 many NA CASSAESSYNEQFF TGTGCCAGCAGCGCTGAGAGCTCCTACAATGAGCAGTTCTTC
15 TRBJ2-7 TRBV20-1 NA NA CSAIRYVGTVWEQYF TGCAGTGCTATCCGATACGTAGGGACGGTCTGGGAGCAGTACTTC
15 TRBJ2-1 TRBV6-4 many NA CASSEGGGSYNEQFF TGTGCCAGCAGTGAGGGAGGGGGCTCCTACAATGAGCAGTTCTTC
13 TRBJ2-7 TRBV20-1 many NA CSATPTRGYEQYF TGCAGTGCTACCCCGACACGAGGCTACGAGCAGTACTTC
13 TRBJ1-1 TRBV5-1 NA NA CASSLGPGAEAFF TGCGCCAGCAGCTTGGGTCCGGGGGCTGAAGCTTTCTTT
15 TRBJ2-7 TRBV27 many TRBD1 CASSPGTGGLSEQYF TGTGCCAGCAGTCCCGGGACAGGGGGTTTGAGCGAGCAGTACTTC
15 TRBJ2-1 TRBV20-1 NA NA CSASGSRISYNEQFF TGCAGTGCTAGTGGGTCCAGGATCTCCTACAATGAGCAGTTCTTC
14 TRBJ2-1 TRBV20-1 many NA CSALEGGTGNEQFF TGCAGTGCTCTAGAGGGCGGGACGGGCAATGAGCAGTTCTTC
15 TRBJ2-1 TRBV5-1 NA TRBD2 CASSLSSGGANEQFF TGCGCCAGCAGCTTGTCTAGCGGGGGGGCCAATGAGCAGTTCTTC